These 28 T cell receptor beta chains share one sample of origin, sequenced in a study of CD8 T cells in Susac syndrome. An amount of RNA that ranged from roughly 0.45 to 1 ug was reverse transcribed with random hexamers. One entry per CDR3 protein, called by TCRdb with MiXCR from the immunoSEQ multiplex PCR reads. The sample has 250,000 to 300,000 distinct CDR3 sequences, approximately 89% seen once. Sequencing was done on a sample of CD8+ T cells from PBMCs. Receptors were obtained from a human donor with multiple sclerosis.

The chain uses TRBV4-1 and TRBJ1-4, with D unresolved. This CDR3 has 15 residues. CDR1 MGHRA and CDR2 YSYEKL come from the germline V gene. The germline V and J ends were trimmed by 2 bases and 4 bases, with 11 bases remaining between them. For the CDR3, the DNA is TGCGCCAGCAGCCAATTATACCTTCTTAATGAAAAACTGTTTTTT. Translating gives CASSQLYLLNEKLFF.

The rearrangement uses TRBV7-9 and TRBJ2-3; 7 bases fit TRBD2. Germline assignment: CDR1 SEHNR and CDR2 FQNEAQ (reference sequence). Trimming removed 7 bases from V and 4 bases from J; junction bases left unmatched: 11. This CDR3 comprises 15 residues. The CDR3 DNA reads as TGTGCCAGCATCCCGACGCGGGAGTTTGCAGATACGCAGTATTTT. Its translation is CASIPTREFADTQYF.

The rearrangement joins TRBV15 to TRBJ2-3; the match to TRBD1 covers 9 bases. Looked up from germline, CDR1 is LNHNV and CDR2 is YYDKDF (reference sequence). CDR3 length equals 15 residues. V lost 5 bases and J lost 6; bases outside the gene matches: 9. The CDR3 sequence is CATSPTGTGKDTQYF. In DNA, the CDR3 is TGTGCCACCAGCCCTACTGGGACAGGGAAGGATACGCAGTATTTT.

V usage is TRBV4-1 and J usage is TRBJ1-1; 10 bases fit TRBD1. The CDR3 totals 15 residues. Trimming cost V 0 bases and J 4 bases; bases outside gene matches: 2. Germline V lookup: CDR1 MGHRA, CDR2 YSYEKL. The CDR3 loop is CASSQEGQGGTEAFF. The CDR3 DNA is TGCGCCAGCAGCCAAGAAGGACAGGGGGGCACTGAAGCTTTCTTT.

This clonotype occurred a few times. The chain couples TRBV18 to TRBJ2-2; D call uncertain. This CDR3 has 13 amino acids. The germline V gene has CDR1 KGHSH and CDR2 LQKENI. V was cut by 6 bases and J by 3 bases, with 8 bases left in between. CDR3 sequence (DNA): TGTGCCAGCTCCCGCGGAGACACCGGGGAGCTGTTTTTT. Protein: CASSRGDTGELFF.

The CDR3 region has the DNA TGTGCCAGCACCCCGCCGAGACAGGGGGCCGTCTTTGAAGCTTTCTTT. Translating gives CASTPPRQGAVFEAFF. The chain has TRBV9 and TRBJ1-1; 10 bases line up with TRBD1. CDR1 is SGDLS and CDR2 is YYNGEE in the germline V gene. The CDR3 runs to 16 residues. The trim removed 6 bases at V and 7 bases at J, leaving 15 bases unmatched.

J is TRBJ1-4 and V is TRBV2, with no clear D. Germline CDR1 is SNHLY and CDR2 is FYNNEI. This CDR3 contains 14 residues. The germline V and J ends were trimmed by 1 base and 5 bases, with 8 bases remaining between them. In DNA, the CDR3 is TGTGCCAGCAGTGAAGGAGTGGGGAATGAAAAACTGTTTTTT. Translating gives CASSEGVGNEKLFF.

The chain is built from TRBV5-4 and TRBJ2-7; 7 bases are a match to TRBD1. The CDR3 consists of 14 residues. Germline V gene data show CDR1 as SGHNT and CDR2 as YYREEE (reference sequence). Trimming took 1 base from V and 5 from J; bases not matched to a gene: 6. The CDR3 is CASSLTPTGNEQYF. In DNA form, the CDR3 reads TGTGCCAGCAGCTTGACCCCGACAGGGAACGAGCAGTACTTC.

V usage is TRBV5-1 and J usage is TRBJ2-7, with D unclear. Germline CDR1 SGHRS, CDR2 YFSETQ. The CDR3 has 13 amino acids. V lost 1 base, J lost 3 bases, and 8 bases lay in between. The CDR3 DNA sequence: TGCGCCAGCAGCTTGTCCCTAAACTACGAGCAGTACTTC. Its protein is CASSLSLNYEQYF.

The gene calls are TRBV4-2 and TRBJ2-7; 7 nucleotides line up with TRBD2. CDR1 LGHNA and CDR2 YNFKEQ come from the germline V gene. The J segment lost 0 bases and the V segment lost 0 bases, leaving 11 bases of the junction unmatched. This CDR3 is built from 18 residues. CDR3 nucleotide sequence: TGTGCCAGCAGCCAAGATTCGCGGCTAGCGGACACCTCCTACGAGCAGTACTTC. Amino acid sequence: CASSQDSRLADTSYEQYF.

The chain employs TRBV7-9 and TRBJ1-4; 11 positions match TRBD1. The V gene end was trimmed by 5 bases and the J gene end by 7 bases; junction bases not matched to a gene: 9. Germline CDR1 reads SEHNR; CDR2 reads FQNEAQ (reference sequence). The CDR3 totals 16 residues. CDR3 in DNA: TGTGCCAGCAGCCTCCCCCGAGGGACAGGGGGTGAAAAACTGTTTTTT. Protein sequence: CASSLPRGTGGEKLFF.

V usage is TRBV5-6 and J usage is TRBJ2-5, with D perhaps matching TRBD2 (5 bases). Trimming removed 7 bases from V and 4 bases from J, with 8 bases in between. This CDR3 contains 11 residues. Germline assignment: CDR1 SGHDT and CDR2 YYEEEE. This CDR3 reads CASEGRETQYF. CDR3 in DNA: TGTGCCAGCGAGGGTCGAGAGACCCAGTACTTC. Filled out from reference TRBV5-6 and TRBJ2-5, the complete variable domain reads DAGVTQSPTHLIKTRGQQVTLRCSPKSGHDTVSWYQQALGQGPQFIFQYYEEEERQRGNFPDRFSGHQFPNYSSELNVNALLLGDSALYLCASEGRETQYFGPGTRLLVL.

V usage is TRBV28 and J usage is TRBJ1-2, with a possible D match to TRBD1 (5 bases). The CDR3 contains 14 residues. The ends were cut back, 5 bases at V and 6 bases at J, with 16 bases in the middle. Germline V gene lookup returns CDR1 MDHEN and CDR2 SYDVKM. For the CDR3, the DNA is TGTGCCAGCAGTCCGACGGGGGGTCAGGATGGCTACACCTTC. This encodes CASSPTGGQDGYTF.

The CDR3 DNA follows: TGTGCCAGCGATACCCGGAGGGTTAGCTCCTACAATGAGCAGTTCTTC. Translation: CASDTRRVSSYNEQFF. The rearrangement uses TRBV2 and TRBJ2-1; D is possibly TRBD2 (6 bases). Germline V gene sequence: CDR1 SNHLY, CDR2 FYNNEI. V was pared by 8 bases and J by 0 bases, with 17 bases between. The CDR3 consists of 16 residues.

This sequence joins TRBV7-9 and TRBJ2-3; D not resolved. Germline CDR1 and CDR2: SEHNR and FQNEAQ (reference sequence). V lost 2 bases and J 3 bases, leaving 12 bases between the germline ends. The CDR3 spans 15 residues. The CDR3 loop is CASSLSGFFTDTQYF. The CDR3 DNA reads as TGTGCCAGCAGCTTAAGTGGCTTTTTTACAGATACGCAGTATTTT.

This clonotype was seen only a few times. This chain joins TRBV6-5 and TRBJ2-3; 13 nucleotides agree with TRBD2. Trimming removed 4 bases from V and 3 bases from J; junction bases left unmatched: 1. From germline, CDR1 is MNHEY and CDR2 SVGAGI. The CDR3 contains 15 residues. CDR3 nucleotides: TGTGCCAGCAGTTGGGGACTAGCGGGAACAGATACGCAGTATTTT. Translating it yields CASSWGLAGTDTQYF.

The rearrangement joins TRBV11-2 to TRBJ2-4; 9 bases are a match to TRBD2. V was clipped by 5 bases and J by 3 bases; unmatched bases: 26. This CDR3 region has 22 residues. Germline CDR1 is SGHAT and CDR2 is FQNNGV. The CDR3 region is CASSASPPWASGKGWNKNIQYF. CDR3 bases: TGTGCCAGCAGCGCCAGTCCCCCCTGGGCTAGCGGGAAGGGTTGGAACAAAAACATTCAGTACTTC. Full variable domain (rest looked up from reference TRBV11-2 and TRBJ2-4): EAGVAQSPRYKIIEKRQSVAFWCNPISGHATLYWYQQILGQGPKLLIQFQNNGVVDDSQLPKDRFSAERLKGVDSTLKIQPAKLEDSAVYLCASSASPPWASGKGWNKNIQYFGAGTRLSVL.

The V gene is TRBV4-1, the J gene TRBJ2-1, with a weak D call TRBD2 (5 bases). CDR3 size: 15 residues. V was trimmed by 1 base and J by 1 base, leaving 8 bases between them. The V gene's germline CDR1 is MGHRA and CDR2 YSYEKL. CDR3 amino acids: CASSQAGVSYNEQFF. The CDR3 DNA reads TGCGCCAGCAGCCAAGCCGGGGTTTCCTACAATGAGCAGTTCTTC.

This chain connects TRBV15 to TRBJ2-1; 9 nucleotides match TRBD1. Trimming at V came to 0 bases and at J to 3 bases, leaving 3 bases not matched to a gene. Germline V gene lookup returns CDR1 LNHNV and CDR2 YYDKDF (reference sequence). The CDR3 contains 16 residues. The CDR3 DNA reads as TGTGCCACCAGCAGAGAAAGACAGGGGGGCTACAATGAGCAGTTCTTC. Amino acid sequence: CATSRERQGGYNEQFF.

The chain carries TRBV20-1 and TRBJ1-6; D possibly corresponds to TRBD1 (5 bases). V dropped 5 bases and J dropped 7 bases, with 15 bases sitting between them. The CDR3 is made up of 14 amino acids. Germline V CDR1 and CDR2: DFQATT, SNEGSKA (reference sequence). CDR3 amino acids: CSASQGIRNSPLHF. CDR3 nucleotide sequence: TGCAGTGCTTCTCAGGGTATTCGAAATTCACCCCTCCACTTT.

The CDR3 nucleotides read TGTGCCAGCAGTGACCCGTCTTGGGAGACCCAGTACTTC. Its translation is CASSDPSWETQYF. The chain carries TRBV25-1 and TRBJ2-5, with D unclear. V was shortened by 3 bases and J by 5 bases, with 10 bases between the two germline ends. Per the germline V gene, CDR1 is MGHDK and CDR2 is SYGVNS. This CDR3 has 13 residues.

This chain joins TRBV12-3 or TRBV12-4 and TRBJ2-7, with D tentatively TRBD1 (6 bases). The CDR3 length is 14 residues. V was clipped by 1 base and J by 7 bases, with 14 bases between them. The CDR3: CASSLESQGKEQYF. CDR3 in DNA: TGTGCCAGCAGTTTAGAGTCACAGGGTAAGGAGCAGTACTTC.

The rearrangement uses TRBV30 and TRBJ2-5; tentative D call: TRBD2 (5 bases). The V end was cut by 0 bases, the J end by 5 bases, with 10 bases between. The CDR3 contains 13 residues. The germline V gene encodes CDR1 GTSNPN and CDR2 SVGIG (reference sequence). CDR3 sequence reads: CAWSVLVRETQYF. CDR3 nucleotide sequence: TGTGCCTGGAGTGTACTAGTAAGGGAGACCCAGTACTTC.

The rearrangement joins TRBV7-9 to TRBJ2-1, with 8 nucleotides matching TRBD1. From germline, CDR1 is SEHNR and CDR2 FQNEAQ (reference sequence). CDR3 size: 13 residues. The J segment lost 7 bases and the V segment lost 3 bases, leaving 2 bases of the junction unmatched. CDR3 residues: CASSFNRGNEQFF. The DNA for the CDR3 is TGTGCCAGCAGCTTTAACAGGGGGAATGAGCAGTTCTTC.

The chain couples TRBV7-9 to TRBJ2-7, with D maybe TRBD1 (5 bases). The CDR3 is 12 amino acids. Germline V gene data show CDR1 as SEHNR and CDR2 as FQNEAQ (reference sequence). V lost 8 bases to trimming and J lost 8 bases, with 16 bases between them. CDR3 residues: CASSPGGQQQYF. In DNA, the CDR3 is TGTGCCAGCTCCCCCGGTGGACAACAGCAGTACTTC.

The CDR3 DNA is TGTGCCAGCAGTTACTCGAGAGGGACTGAAGCTTTCTTT. This encodes CASSYSRGTEAFF. The rearrangement uses TRBV6-5 and TRBJ1-1; the D is unclear. The CDR3 runs to 13 residues. Germline loops: CDR1 MNHEY, CDR2 SVGAGI. The germline V and J ends were trimmed by 0 bases and 5 bases, with 7 bases remaining between them.

This chain joins TRBV28 and TRBJ2-1; weak D call: TRBD2 (5 bases). This CDR3 has 15 amino acids. Trimming removed 3 bases at V and 5 bases at J, with 14 bases between. Looked up from germline, CDR1 is MDHEN and CDR2 is SYDVKM. CDR3 region: CASSLDSSRNNEQFF. The CDR3 coding sequence is TGTGCCAGCAGTTTGGACTCCTCGCGGAACAATGAGCAGTTCTTC.

The V call is TRBV6-4, the J call TRBJ2-1; D unclear. There are 13 residues in the CDR3. The V and J ends lost 0 bases and 7 bases respectively, with 7 bases between them. CDR1 is MRHNA, CDR2 SNTAGT, per germline. Here the CDR3 DNA reads TGTGCCAGCAGTGACTCGACGGTAAATGAGCAGTTCTTC. Amino acids: CASSDSTVNEQFF.